This T cell receptor (beta chain) was sequenced during a study of T cell responses to AZD1222 COVID-19 vaccine. Study-wide results and caveats: Donors, mostly white British, included more females; clonal diversity was possibly underestimated.

Looked up from germline, CDR1 is LGHNA and CDR2 is YNFKEQ. V gave up 0 bases and J gave up 7 bases; unmatched junction bases: 8. This CDR3 is 15 amino acids long. The assay was immunoSEQ multiplex PCR, and TCRdb's table has in-frame clones only and misses some. The sample includes about 50,000 clones, 75% to 90% of them seen just once. A remark on this clone: No antigen is known for it.

Specimen: peripheral blood, collected on day 0 of MenACWY control vaccination. This clonotype was obtained from an adult in good health. V and J are TRBV4-2 and TRBJ1-2; 7 nucleotides agree with TRBD1. The CDR3 sequence: CASSQDPTGESGYTF. The CDR3 region has the DNA TGTGCCAGCAGCCAAGACCCTACAGGGGAGTCTGGCTACACCTTC.